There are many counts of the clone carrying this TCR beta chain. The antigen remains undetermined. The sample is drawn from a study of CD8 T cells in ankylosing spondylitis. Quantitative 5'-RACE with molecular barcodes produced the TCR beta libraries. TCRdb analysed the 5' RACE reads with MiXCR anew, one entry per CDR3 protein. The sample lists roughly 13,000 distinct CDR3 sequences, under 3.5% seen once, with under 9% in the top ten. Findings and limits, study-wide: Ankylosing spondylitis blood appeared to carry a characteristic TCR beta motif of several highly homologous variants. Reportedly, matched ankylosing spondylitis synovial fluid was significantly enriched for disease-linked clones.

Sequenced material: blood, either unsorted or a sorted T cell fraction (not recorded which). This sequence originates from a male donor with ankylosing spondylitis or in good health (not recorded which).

This CDR3 reads CASSVSGASGVPDTQYF. CDR3 DNA: TGTGCCAGCAGCGTATCGGGGGCTAGCGGGGTCCCAGATACGCAGTATTTT. The rearrangement joins TRBV9 to TRBJ2-3; 9 bases match TRBD2. The CDR3 length is 17 residues. V gave up 1 base and J gave up 4 bases; unmatched junction bases: 10. CDR1 is SGDLS, CDR2 YYNGEE, per germline. Full variable domain (missing parts from reference TRBV9 and TRBJ2-3): DSGVTQTPKHLITATGQRVTLRCSPRSGDLSVYWYQQSLDQGLQFLIQYYNGEERAKGNILERFSAQQFPDLHSELNLSSLELGDSALYFCASSVSGASGVPDTQYFGPGTRLTVL.